These T cell receptor beta chains were read from a single sample in a study of blood T cells in healthy people across ages. Via MiXCR, TCRdb re-called the 5' RACE reads, giving one row per CDR3 protein. The table records more than 1,000,000 distinct CDR3 sequences, approximately 25% of them present only once. This sample was shared with a second study, whose subject was T cells of mothers and their children.

Sequencing input: blood. Every receptor here comes from a girl aged 2-10 years in good health. Both conserved end residues are part of each CDR3. Fields, in order: D gene, clone size, V gene, J gene, CDR3 DNA, CDR3 protein. The D gene is left open where the match is weak. Clone sizes are given selectively: once, few, many, or a class where the clone is expanded.

d_call: TRBD1
clone_size: .
v_call: TRBV5-6
j_call: TRBJ1-2
cdr3_nt: TGTGCCAGCAGCGTGACAGGACAGGGGGCTAACTATGGCTACACCTTC
cdr3_aa: CASSVTGQGANYGYTF

d_call: .
clone_size: .
v_call: TRBV10-3
j_call: TRBJ2-6
cdr3_nt: TGTGCCATCACGAATCAATACAGCTCTGGGGCCAACGTCCTGACTTTC
cdr3_aa: CAITNQYSSGANVLTF

d_call: .
clone_size: .
v_call: TRBV6-2/TRBV6-3
j_call: TRBJ2-5
cdr3_nt: TGTGCCAGCAGTTATACCCCCTACCAAGAGACCCAGTACTTC
cdr3_aa: CASSYTPYQETQYF

d_call: .
clone_size: .
v_call: TRBV9
j_call: TRBJ2-5
cdr3_nt: TGTGCCAGCAGCTCTATTGCGGATATCCGCCGGGAGACCCAGTACTTC
cdr3_aa: CASSSIADIRRETQYF

d_call: .
clone_size: few
v_call: TRBV28
j_call: TRBJ2-5
cdr3_nt: TGTGCCACCGGAGAGGGAGGGGGTGAGACCCAGTACTTC
cdr3_aa: CATGEGGGETQYF

d_call: TRBD2
clone_size: .
v_call: TRBV5-5
j_call: TRBJ2-1
cdr3_nt: TGTGCCAGCAGCTTGGACGGGAGGCCCTACAATGAGCAGTTCTTC
cdr3_aa: CASSLDGRPYNEQFF

d_call: TRBD2
clone_size: .
v_call: TRBV4-2
j_call: TRBJ2-1
cdr3_nt: TGTGCCAGCAGCCAAGGGATGGCGGGAGCTATCGATGAGCAGTTCTTC
cdr3_aa: CASSQGMAGAIDEQFF

d_call: .
clone_size: few
v_call: TRBV28
j_call: TRBJ1-2
cdr3_nt: TGTGCCAGCAGTCCTCCTGACGGGGTTGGCGGCTACACCTTC
cdr3_aa: CASSPPDGVGGYTF

d_call: .
clone_size: .
v_call: TRBV11-2
j_call: TRBJ1-5
cdr3_nt: TGTGCCAGCAGCCAATTCGGCGGGTCTCAGCCCCAGCATTTT
cdr3_aa: CASSQFGGSQPQHF

d_call: TRBD2
clone_size: .
v_call: TRBV6-5
j_call: TRBJ2-5
cdr3_nt: TGTGCCAGCAGTTACGCCATTAGCGGGAGCGGGGTAGAGACCCAGTACTTC
cdr3_aa: CASSYAISGSGVETQYF

d_call: TRBD1
clone_size: few
v_call: TRBV29-1
j_call: TRBJ1-2
cdr3_nt: TGCAGCGTAAAACAGACAGGGGATGGCTACACCTTC
cdr3_aa: CSVKQTGDGYTF

d_call: .
clone_size: .
v_call: TRBV13
j_call: TRBJ1-5
cdr3_nt: TGTGCCAGCACGCAGGGGAGGGGCCAGCCCCAGCATTTT
cdr3_aa: CASTQGRGQPQHF

d_call: .
clone_size: few
v_call: TRBV29-1
j_call: TRBJ2-1
cdr3_nt: TGCAGCGTTCTGACAGCCCAATACAATGAGCAGTTCTTC
cdr3_aa: CSVLTAQYNEQFF

d_call: .
clone_size: .
v_call: TRBV12-3/TRBV12-4
j_call: TRBJ1-4
cdr3_nt: TGTGCCAGCAGTTTTTGGGTCGGTATCACTAATGAAAAACTGTTTTTT
cdr3_aa: CASSFWVGITNEKLFF

d_call: .
clone_size: .
v_call: TRBV29-1
j_call: TRBJ1-3
cdr3_nt: TGCAGCGTTGTTAGCACCATATATTTT
cdr3_aa: CSVVSTIYF

d_call: TRBD2
clone_size: few
v_call: TRBV29-1
j_call: TRBJ2-1
cdr3_nt: TGCAGCGTTGAAGACCCGGGACTAGCGGAACCGCATGAGCAGTTCTTC
cdr3_aa: CSVEDPGLAEPHEQFF

d_call: .
clone_size: .
v_call: TRBV12-3/TRBV12-4
j_call: TRBJ2-7
cdr3_nt: TGTGCCAGCAGTTTAACGGGGATTACGGGGGACGAGCAGTACTTC
cdr3_aa: CASSLTGITGDEQYF

d_call: .
clone_size: .
v_call: TRBV20-1
j_call: TRBJ2-3
cdr3_nt: TGCAGTGCGAAGAGACAGCAAGATACGCAGTATTTT
cdr3_aa: CSAKRQQDTQYF

d_call: TRBD2
clone_size: .
v_call: TRBV20-1
j_call: TRBJ2-3
cdr3_nt: TGCAGTGCTTTAGCGGGGGTGGGGGATACGCAGTATTTT
cdr3_aa: CSALAGVGDTQYF

d_call: .
clone_size: .
v_call: TRBV6-1
j_call: TRBJ1-4
cdr3_nt: TGTGCCAGCAGTGAGGGAGTAGATCTACTGGGAGAAGAAAAACTGTTTTTT
cdr3_aa: CASSEGVDLLGEEKLFF

d_call: TRBD1
clone_size: few
v_call: TRBV5-1
j_call: TRBJ2-1
cdr3_nt: TGCGCCAGCAGCTTCCGGGACAGGGGGTACAATGAGCAGTTCTTC
cdr3_aa: CASSFRDRGYNEQFF

d_call: .
clone_size: few
v_call: TRBV6-1
j_call: TRBJ1-1
cdr3_nt: TGTGCCAGCAGTGAACTTACGGTTGAAGCTTTCTTT
cdr3_aa: CASSELTVEAFF

d_call: TRBD1
clone_size: few
v_call: TRBV20-1
j_call: TRBJ2-3
cdr3_nt: TGCGGGGGACAGACTAGCACAGATACGCAGTATTTT
cdr3_aa: CGGQTSTDTQYF